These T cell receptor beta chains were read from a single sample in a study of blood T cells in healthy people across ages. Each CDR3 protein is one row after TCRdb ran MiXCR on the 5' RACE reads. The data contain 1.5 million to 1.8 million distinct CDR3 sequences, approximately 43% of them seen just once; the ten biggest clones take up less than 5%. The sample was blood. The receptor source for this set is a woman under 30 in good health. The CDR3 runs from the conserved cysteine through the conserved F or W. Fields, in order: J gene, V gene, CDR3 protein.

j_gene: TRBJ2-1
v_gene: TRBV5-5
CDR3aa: CASSLASGKGTYNEQFF

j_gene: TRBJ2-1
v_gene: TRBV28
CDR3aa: CASSLFRGTYNEQFF

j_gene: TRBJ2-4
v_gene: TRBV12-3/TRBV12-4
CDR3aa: CASSSPGPGVDIQYF

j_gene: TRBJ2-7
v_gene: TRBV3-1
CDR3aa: CASSQQPTGGYEQYF

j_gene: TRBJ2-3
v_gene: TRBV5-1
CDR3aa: CASSLGNIADGTDTQYF

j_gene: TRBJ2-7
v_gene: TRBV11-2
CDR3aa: CASSTNIHEQYF

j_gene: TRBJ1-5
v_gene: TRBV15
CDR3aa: CATSRVIGQPQHF

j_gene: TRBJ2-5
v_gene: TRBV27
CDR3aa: CATFPQGSLNETQYF

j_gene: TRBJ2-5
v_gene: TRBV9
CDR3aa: CASPNRDLPRTQYF

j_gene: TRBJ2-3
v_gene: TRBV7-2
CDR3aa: CASSSRPGVDTDTQYF

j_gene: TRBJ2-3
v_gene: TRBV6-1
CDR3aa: CASSESKGGTDTQYF

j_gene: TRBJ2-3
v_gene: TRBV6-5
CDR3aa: CASSYSGTSVDTQYF

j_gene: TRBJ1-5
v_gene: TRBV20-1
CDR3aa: CSARSGTGARPNQPQHF

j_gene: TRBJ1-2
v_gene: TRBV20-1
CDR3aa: CSARGDSYGYTF

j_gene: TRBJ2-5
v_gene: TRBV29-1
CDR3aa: CSVDGGQGGETQYF

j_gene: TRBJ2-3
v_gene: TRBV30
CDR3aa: CAWSPSTDTQYF

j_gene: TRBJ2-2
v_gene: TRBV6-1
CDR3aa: CASSGVILGRGELFF

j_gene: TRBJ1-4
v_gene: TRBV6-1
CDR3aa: CASRETRVREKLFF

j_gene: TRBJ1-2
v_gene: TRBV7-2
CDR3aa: CASSASRGVHGYTF

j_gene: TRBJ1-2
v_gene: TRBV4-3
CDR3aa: CASSTSGTVGGYTF

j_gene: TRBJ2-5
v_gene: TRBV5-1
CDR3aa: CASSWGQVSTQETQYF

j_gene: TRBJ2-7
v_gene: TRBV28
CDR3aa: CASSLRVMQYF

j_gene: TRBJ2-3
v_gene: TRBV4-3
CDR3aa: CASSQTLQVFTDTQYF

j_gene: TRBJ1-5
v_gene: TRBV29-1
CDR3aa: CSVGQGSQPQHF

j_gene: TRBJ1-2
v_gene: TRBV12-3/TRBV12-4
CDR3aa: CASSFGGMDYGHTF

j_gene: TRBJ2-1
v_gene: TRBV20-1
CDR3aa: CSARAGGPNFGEQFF

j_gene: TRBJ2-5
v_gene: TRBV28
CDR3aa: CASSIRDSQETQYF

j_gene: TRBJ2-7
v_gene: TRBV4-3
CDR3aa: CASSQGFAGGYEQYF

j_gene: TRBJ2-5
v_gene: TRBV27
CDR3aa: CASSGDRGFWETQYF

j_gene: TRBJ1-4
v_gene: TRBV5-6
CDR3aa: CASSRGPGGNEKLFF

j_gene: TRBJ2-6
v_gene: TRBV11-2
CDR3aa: CASSSPRTGANVLTF

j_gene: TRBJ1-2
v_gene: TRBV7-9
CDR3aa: CASSLTVYGYTF

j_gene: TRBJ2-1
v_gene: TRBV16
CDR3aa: CASSQCFTEVAYNEQFF

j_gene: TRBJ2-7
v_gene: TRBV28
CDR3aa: CASTPLREGYEQYF

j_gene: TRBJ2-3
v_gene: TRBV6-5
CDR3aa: CASSHTSGSDTQYF

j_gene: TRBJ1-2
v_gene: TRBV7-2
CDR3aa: CASSPSAGFLYGYTF

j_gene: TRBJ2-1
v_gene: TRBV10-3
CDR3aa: CAISGQSGSYNEQFF

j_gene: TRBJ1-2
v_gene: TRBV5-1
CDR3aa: CASGLEALLYGYTF

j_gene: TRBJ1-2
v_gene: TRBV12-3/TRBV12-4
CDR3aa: CASSFHRDFGMDGYTF

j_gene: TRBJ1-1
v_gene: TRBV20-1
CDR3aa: CTTGTLILYTEAFF

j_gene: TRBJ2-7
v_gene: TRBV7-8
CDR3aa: CASSLDTGRASSYEQYF

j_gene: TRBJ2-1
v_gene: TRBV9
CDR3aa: CASSSQSSVNEQFF

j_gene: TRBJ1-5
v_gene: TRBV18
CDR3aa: CASSPTDRDQPQHF

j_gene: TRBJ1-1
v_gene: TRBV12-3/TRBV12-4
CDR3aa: CASSFEGARTEAFF

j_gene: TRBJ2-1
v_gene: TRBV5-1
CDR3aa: CASSLLAGLSEQFF

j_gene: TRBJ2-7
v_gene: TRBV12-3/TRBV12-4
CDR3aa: CASSTESGTNIQSYEQYF

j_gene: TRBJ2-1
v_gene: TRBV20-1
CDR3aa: CSASGRTRSSYNEQFF

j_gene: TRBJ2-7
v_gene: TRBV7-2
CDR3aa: CASSLETGLRYEQYF